This T cell receptor beta chain was identified in a study of read filtering for tumor transcriptome and immune sequencing. Study details: Fewer than ten patients were R-ISS I, some 15 were R-ISS II, 6 or 7 were R-ISS III.

This library used roughly 400 ng RNA and molecular barcoded adaptors spanning alpha/delta and beta/gamma chains. TCRdb passed the reads through MiXCR, listing each CDR3 protein once. Seen here are approximately 20,000 distinct CDR3 sequences, roughly 15% observed once, and the top ten hold about 59%. This clonotype was counted only a few times. V trimming: 5 bases; J trimming: 2 bases; junction bases outside the gene matches: 10. CDR1 is SGHTA, CDR2 FQGNSA, per germline. This CDR3 comprises 18 residues. The sample taken for sequencing was a population of CD138-negative cells sorted from bone marrow. This clonotype was obtained from a donor at least 40 years old with multiple myeloma. The genes are TRBV7-2 and TRBJ2-7; 15 bases align to TRBD2. CDR3 DNA: TGTGCCAGCAGCCGAACGGGACTAGCGGGAGGCAAAGCCTACGAGCAGTACTTC. It yields the protein CASSRTGLAGGKAYEQYF.